This TCR beta chain was captured by sequencing in a study of Graves' ophthalmopathy and Graves' hyperthyroidism. Thyroid ultrasound, orbital computed tomography, TRAb, serum thyroxine and clinical symptoms formed the basis of diagnosis. It was from 8 to 10 ml of fresh peripheral blood that the PBMCs came. RNA transcripts were the source from which TCR beta CDR3 regions were amplified. Second-round multiplex PCR came after a first-round RT-PCR that employed HTBI primers. MiXCR, applied by TCRdb to the multiplex PCR reads, yields one record per CDR3 protein. The data show 340,000 or so distinct CDR3 sequences, with roughly a sixth seen just once and roughly an eighth held by the top ten. At least ten counts were recorded for this clonotype. Its antigen is currently unknown. Study outcomes and limitations: Distinction of ophthalmopathy from stable hyperthyroidism by a 13-signature model reached roughly 88% sensitivity and roughly 78% specificity.

The sample consisted of peripheral blood. This TCR was sampled from an adult man with Graves' ophthalmopathy.

CDR3 DNA sequence: TGCGCCAGCAGCCAAGGGCAGGGAATTCAGCCCCAGCATTTT. This translates into CASSQGQGIQPQHF. This sequence joins TRBV4-1 and TRBJ1-5; tentatively, D is TRBD1 (5 bases). V lost 1 base, J lost 6 bases, and 10 bases lay in between. The CDR3 length is 14 residues. CDR1 and CDR2 from the germline V gene are MGHRA and YSYEKL.